The rows below give T cell receptor beta chains drawn from one sample of a study of blood T cells in healthy people across ages. TCRdb reanalysed the 5' RACE reads using MiXCR and keeps one entry per CDR3 protein. The table records about a million distinct CDR3 sequences, 51% of them present only once. The sequencing sample was made of blood. Source of these receptors: a woman aged 55-69 years in good health. Each CDR3 is given with its conserved first and last residue. The D gene is left open where the match is weak. The listing skips clone size in some rows; elsewhere it reads once, few, many or a size class.

d_call clone_size j_call v_call cdr3_aa cdr3_nt
- few TRBJ2-7 TRBV7-2 CASSSPFGEQYF TGTGCCAGCAGCTCCCCGTTCGGCGAGCAGTACTTC
TRBD1 - TRBJ1-1 TRBV12-3/TRBV12-4 CASGRQGRTEAFF TGTGCCAGCGGACGACAGGGGAGGACTGAAGCTTTCTTT
TRBD1 - TRBJ1-1 TRBV7-2 CASSSRGMNTEAFF TGTGCCAGCAGCTCCAGGGGGATGAACACTGAAGCTTTCTTT
- - TRBJ2-1 TRBV29-1 CSAWYNEQFF TGCAGCGCCTGGTACAATGAGCAGTTCTTC
- few TRBJ2-7 TRBV6-5 CASTRVSRDGDYEQYF TGTGCCAGCACTCGCGTGAGCCGGGACGGAGACTACGAGCAGTACTTC
- - TRBJ2-3 TRBV4-3 CASSQGATVSTDAQYF TGCGCCAGCAGCCAAGGGGCTACCGTTAGCACAGATGCGCAGTATTTT
- - TRBJ2-7 TRBV6-2/TRBV6-3 CASNRGLGEQYF TGTGCCAGCAATCGGGGTCTCGGCGAGCAGTACTTC
TRBD1 - TRBJ1-2 TRBV5-5 CASSLGDSANYGYTF TGTGCCAGCAGCTTAGGGGACAGTGCTAACTATGGCTACACCTTC
- - TRBJ1-4 TRBV24-1 CATSDREKLFF TGTGCCACCAGTGATAGGGAAAAACTGTTTTTT
- - TRBJ2-3 TRBV6-5 CASSYSAALFGTDTQYF TGTGCCAGCAGTTACTCTGCGGCCCTCTTCGGCACAGATACGCAGTATTTT
- - TRBJ1-5 TRBV2 CASNDKQGIQPQHF TGTGCCAGCAACGACAAACAGGGTATTCAGCCCCAGCATTTT
- - TRBJ2-3 TRBV6-2/TRBV6-3 CASTKKKGITDTQYF TGTGCCAGCACCAAGAAGAAAGGGATCACAGATACGCAGTATTTT
- few TRBJ2-3 TRBV7-2 CASSLGDRLSTDTQYF TGTGCCAGCAGCTTAGGTGACAGACTCAGCACAGATACGCAGTATTTT
- few TRBJ2-5 TRBV9 CASSRDTTWETQYF TGTGCCAGCAGTCGCGATACCACATGGGAGACCCAGTACTTC
- - TRBJ2-7 TRBV4-3 CTSSQDWAGAYEQYF TGCACCAGCAGCCAAGATTGGGCCGGAGCCTACGAGCAGTACTTC
- - TRBJ2-3 TRBV5-5 CASSHQGSGGTDTQYF TGTGCCAGCAGCCACCAGGGCAGCGGAGGTACAGATACGCAGTATTTT
TRBD1 - TRBJ1-2 TRBV20-1 CSASAGTDLGYGYTF TGCAGTGCTTCGGCGGGGACAGACCTCGGCTATGGCTACACCTTC
TRBD2 - TRBJ2-2 TRBV12-3/TRBV12-4 CASSLRPSGDFTGELFF TGTGCCAGCAGTCTCCGCCCTAGCGGGGATTTCACCGGGGAGCTGTTTTTT
- - TRBJ2-7 TRBV4-1 CASSKGDSNYEQYF TGCGCCAGCAGCAAGGGGGATTCCAACTACGAGCAGTACTTC
- - TRBJ2-5 TRBV4-1 CASGQERLGRVYRTQYF TGCGCCAGCGGCCAGGAAAGGCTAGGTAGAGTTTACCGGACCCAGTACTTC
TRBD1 - TRBJ2-5 TRBV28 CASRNTGVGETQYF TGTGCCAGCCGGAATACAGGGGTGGGAGAGACCCAGTACTTC
TRBD2 - TRBJ2-3 TRBV20-1 CSAPSGFTDTQYF TGCAGTGCCCCTAGCGGGTTCACAGATACGCAGTATTTT
- many TRBJ2-1 TRBV7-2 CASSPGYNEQFF TGTGCCAGCAGCCCGGGGTACAATGAGCAGTTCTTC
TRBD1 - TRBJ1-2 TRBV14 CASSQTSRRQGTNYGYTF TGTGCCAGCAGCCAAACATCACGACGACAGGGTACTAACTATGGCTACACCTTC
- - TRBJ2-7 TRBV27 CASSQSVTLGEQYF TGTGCCAGCAGTCAAAGTGTGACCCTGGGCGAGCAGTACTTC
- - TRBJ2-1 TRBV29-1 CSVIKDSPNEQFF TGCAGCGTCATAAAGGACAGCCCCAATGAGCAGTTCTTC
TRBD2 few TRBJ2-3 TRBV20-1 CSAYAGGTLGTQYF TGCAGTGCTTATGCGGGAGGGACCTTGGGTACGCAGTATTTT
- - TRBJ2-3 TRBV9 CASSAPGESTDTQYF TGTGCCAGCAGCGCCCCTGGGGAGTCCACAGATACGCAGTATTTT
TRBD1 few TRBJ1-5 TRBV20-1 CSATGQGANNQPQHF TGCAGTGCTACAGGACAGGGGGCTAACAATCAGCCCCAGCATTTT
TRBD1 - TRBJ2-1 TRBV6-2/TRBV6-3 CASSYPDRVSYNEQFF TGTGCCAGCAGTTACCCAGACAGGGTCTCCTACAATGAGCAGTTCTTC
- few TRBJ1-5 TRBV6-5 CASRYGNNQPQHF TGTGCCAGCAGATACGGAAACAATCAGCCCCAGCATTTT
- once TRBJ2-5 TRBV5-1 CASNLEGNSQETQYF TGCGCCAGCAACTTGGAGGGTAACAGCCAAGAGACCCAGTACTTC
- few TRBJ2-3 TRBV27 CASRDLDGTDTQYF TGTGCCAGCAGGGACCTCGACGGCACAGATACGCAGTATTTT
- - TRBJ2-7 TRBV4-2 CASSQERTTYEQYF TGTGCCAGCAGCCAAGAGCGGACTACCTACGAGCAGTACTTC
TRBD1 - TRBJ2-3 TRBV6-2/TRBV6-3 CASNPSTGATQYF TGTGCCAGCAACCCGTCGACAGGGGCAACGCAGTATTTT
- - TRBJ2-3 TRBV7-9 CASSLEEGGQDTQYF TGTGCCAGCAGCTTAGAAGAAGGAGGTCAAGATACGCAGTATTTT
TRBD2 - TRBJ2-7 TRBV2 CASSSGRYYEQYF TGTGCCAGTTCTAGCGGACGATACTACGAGCAGTACTTC
TRBD1 - TRBJ2-5 TRBV18 CASSPPGQGRAQYF TGTGCCAGCTCACCGCCGGGACAGGGTAGGGCCCAGTACTTC
TRBD2 - TRBJ2-7 TRBV9 CASSVEPGLASYEQYF TGTGCCAGCAGCGTAGAACCGGGACTAGCGTCTTACGAGCAGTACTTC
TRBD1 many TRBJ1-4 TRBV2 CASSLTGDPNEKLFF TGTGCCAGCAGTCTAACAGGGGACCCCAATGAAAAACTGTTTTTT
TRBD1 few TRBJ1-2 TRBV7-2 CASSGRDRVGYGYTF TGTGCCAGCAGCGGGCGGGACAGGGTTGGCTATGGCTACACCTTC
TRBD2 few TRBJ2-6 TRBV11-2 CASSLGSSGRSGANVLTF TGTGCCAGCAGCTTAGGTTCTAGCGGGCGCTCTGGGGCCAACGTCCTGACTTTC
TRBD1 - TRBJ2-4 TRBV27 CASSTNRDRGRDIQYF TGTGCCAGCAGTACGAACCGGGACAGGGGGCGAGACATTCAGTACTTC
- - TRBJ2-5 TRBV5-1 CASSFLQGSSHNEQYF TGCGCCAGCAGCTTTTTACAGGGAAGCTCCCACAATGAGCAGTACTTC
TRBD1 - TRBJ2-6 TRBV27 CASRPGQLISGANVLTF TGTGCCAGCAGACCGGGACAGCTTATCTCTGGGGCCAACGTCCTGACTTTC
- - TRBJ2-7 TRBV4-1 CASSQGASIYNEQYF TGCGCCAGCAGCCAAGGGGCTAGTATCTACAATGAGCAGTACTTC
TRBD2 few TRBJ2-5 TRBV20-1 CSAETSGAQKYF TGCAGTGCTGAGACTAGCGGGGCCCAAAAGTACTTC
TRBD2 few TRBJ2-5 TRBV29-1 CSVGIAGGGETQYF TGCAGCGTCGGAATTGCGGGGGGCGGAGAGACCCAGTACTTC
- - TRBJ2-7 TRBV7-2 CASSLSGASTTRYF TGTGCCAGCAGCTTATCTGGGGCAAGTACTACCCGGTACTTC
TRBD2 - TRBJ2-2 TRBV7-8 CASSLLAGGRTGELFF TGTGCCAGCAGCTTATTGGCGGGAGGGAGGACCGGGGAGCTGTTTTTT
- - TRBJ2-3 TRBV7-2 CASSLRASKTDTQYF TGTGCCAGCAGCTTGAGGGCTAGCAAAACAGATACGCAGTATTTT
TRBD2 - TRBJ2-1 TRBV2 CASSEGLAVYYNEQFF TGTGCCAGCAGTGAGGGACTAGCGGTTTATTACAATGAGCAGTTCTTC
- - TRBJ1-1 TRBV10-1 CTSRADSSTYTEAFF TGCACCAGCAGAGCAGACAGCTCTACGTACACTGAAGCTTTCTTT
- - TRBJ1-4 TRBV27 CASSLSPGTSFLFF TGTGCCAGCAGTTTATCCCCCGGGACAAGTTTTCTGTTTTTT
- - TRBJ1-1 TRBV12-3/TRBV12-4 CASRNEGITEAFF TGTGCCAGCAGGAACGAGGGAATCACTGAAGCTTTCTTT